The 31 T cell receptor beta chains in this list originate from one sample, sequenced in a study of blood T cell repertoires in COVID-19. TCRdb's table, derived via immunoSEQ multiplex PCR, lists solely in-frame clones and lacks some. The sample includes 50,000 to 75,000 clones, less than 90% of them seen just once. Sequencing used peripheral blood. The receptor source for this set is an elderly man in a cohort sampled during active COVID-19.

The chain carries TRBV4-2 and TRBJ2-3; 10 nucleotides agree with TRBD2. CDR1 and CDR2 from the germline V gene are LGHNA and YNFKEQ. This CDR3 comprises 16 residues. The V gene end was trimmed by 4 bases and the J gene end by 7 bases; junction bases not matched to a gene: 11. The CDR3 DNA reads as TGTGCCAGCAGCCCCACCAGCGGGGGGGCGTTATATACGCAGTATTTT. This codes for CASSPTSGGALYTQYF.

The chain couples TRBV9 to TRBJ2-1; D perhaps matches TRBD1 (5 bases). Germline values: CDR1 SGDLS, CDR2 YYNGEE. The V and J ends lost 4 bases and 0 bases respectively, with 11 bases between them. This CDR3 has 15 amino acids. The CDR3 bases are TGTGCCAGCAGCTCGCAGGGCAGCTCCTACAATGAGCAGTTCTTC. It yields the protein CASSSQGSSYNEQFF.

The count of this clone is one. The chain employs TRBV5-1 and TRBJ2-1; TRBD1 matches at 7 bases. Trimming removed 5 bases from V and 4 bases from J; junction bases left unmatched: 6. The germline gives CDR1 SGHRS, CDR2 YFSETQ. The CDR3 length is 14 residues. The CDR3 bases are TGCGCCAGCAGGAATCGGACAGGATACAATGAGCAGTTCTTC. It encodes CASRNRTGYNEQFF.

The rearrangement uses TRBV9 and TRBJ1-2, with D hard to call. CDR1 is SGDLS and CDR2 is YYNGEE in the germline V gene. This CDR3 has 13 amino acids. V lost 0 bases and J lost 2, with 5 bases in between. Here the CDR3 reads CASSVAQNYGYTF. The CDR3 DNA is TGTGCCAGCAGCGTAGCACAGAACTATGGCTACACCTTC.

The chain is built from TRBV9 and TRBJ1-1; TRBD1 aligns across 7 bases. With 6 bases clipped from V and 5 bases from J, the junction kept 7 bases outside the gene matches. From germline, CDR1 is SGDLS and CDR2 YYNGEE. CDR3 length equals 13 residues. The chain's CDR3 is CASNAGGRTEAFF. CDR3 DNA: TGTGCCAGCAACGCAGGGGGGCGGACTGAAGCTTTCTTT.

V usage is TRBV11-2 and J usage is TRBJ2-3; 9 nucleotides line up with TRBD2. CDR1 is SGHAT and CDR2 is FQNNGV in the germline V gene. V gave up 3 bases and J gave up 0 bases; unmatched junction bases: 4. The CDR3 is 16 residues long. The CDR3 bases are TGTGCCAGCAGCTTTGTGGGACTAGCAAGCACAGATACGCAGTATTTT. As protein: CASSFVGLASTDTQYF.

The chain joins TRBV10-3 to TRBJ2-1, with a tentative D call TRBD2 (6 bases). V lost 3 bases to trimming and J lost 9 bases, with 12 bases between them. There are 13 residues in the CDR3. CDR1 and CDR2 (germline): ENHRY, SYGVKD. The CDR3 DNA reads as TGTGCCATCAGTGATTCGGGGGTGGGTGAGCAGTTCTTC. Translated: CAISDSGVGEQFF.

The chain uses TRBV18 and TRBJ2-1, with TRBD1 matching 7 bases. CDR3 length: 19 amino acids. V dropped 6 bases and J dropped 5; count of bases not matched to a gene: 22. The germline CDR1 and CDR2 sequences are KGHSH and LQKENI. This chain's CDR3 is CASSLQPAWDSQRDNEQFF. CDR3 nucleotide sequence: TGTGCCAGCTCGCTTCAACCTGCCTGGGACAGTCAAAGGGACAATGAGCAGTTCTTC. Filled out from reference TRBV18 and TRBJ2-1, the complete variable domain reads NAGVMQNPRHLVRRRGQEARLRCSPMKGHSHVYWYRQLPEEGLKFMVYLQKENIIDESGMPKERFSAEFPKEGPSILRIQQVVRGDSAAYFCASSLQPAWDSQRDNEQFFGPGTRLTVL.

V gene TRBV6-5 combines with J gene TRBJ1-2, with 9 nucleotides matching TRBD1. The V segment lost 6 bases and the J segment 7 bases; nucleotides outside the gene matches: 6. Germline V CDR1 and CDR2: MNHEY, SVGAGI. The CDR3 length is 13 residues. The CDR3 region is CASSATGGGGYTF. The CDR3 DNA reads TGTGCCAGCAGCGCAACAGGGGGCGGTGGCTACACCTTC.

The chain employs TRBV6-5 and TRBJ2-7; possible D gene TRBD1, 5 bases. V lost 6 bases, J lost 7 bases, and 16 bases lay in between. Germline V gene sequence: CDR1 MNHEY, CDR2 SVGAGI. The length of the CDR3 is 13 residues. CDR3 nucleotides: TGTGCCAGCAGCCCCCGGCAGGGCTGGGAGCAGTACTTC. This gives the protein CASSPRQGWEQYF.

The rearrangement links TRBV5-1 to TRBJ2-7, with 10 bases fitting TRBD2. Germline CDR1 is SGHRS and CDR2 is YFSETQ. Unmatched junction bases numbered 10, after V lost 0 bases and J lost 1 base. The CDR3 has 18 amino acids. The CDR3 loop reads CASSLGWLAGEGSYEQYF. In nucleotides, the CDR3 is TGCGCCAGCAGCTTGGGATGGCTAGCGGGAGAGGGTTCCTACGAGCAGTACTTC.

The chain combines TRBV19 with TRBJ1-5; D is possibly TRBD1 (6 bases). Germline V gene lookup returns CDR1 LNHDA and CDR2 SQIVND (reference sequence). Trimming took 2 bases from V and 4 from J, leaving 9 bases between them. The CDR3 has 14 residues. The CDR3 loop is CASSIRQDNQPQHF. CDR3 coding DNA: TGTGCCAGTAGTATAAGACAGGATAATCAGCCCCAGCATTTT.

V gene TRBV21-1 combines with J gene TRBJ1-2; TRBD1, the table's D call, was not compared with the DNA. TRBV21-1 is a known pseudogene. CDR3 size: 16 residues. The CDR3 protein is CASSKEAPTEIYGYTF. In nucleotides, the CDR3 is TGTGCCAGCAGCAAAGAGGCCCCTACAGAAATCTATGGCTACACCTTC.

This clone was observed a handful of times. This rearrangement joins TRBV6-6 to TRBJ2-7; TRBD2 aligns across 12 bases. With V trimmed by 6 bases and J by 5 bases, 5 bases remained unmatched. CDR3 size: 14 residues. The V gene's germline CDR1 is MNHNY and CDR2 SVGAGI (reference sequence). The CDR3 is CASSRTSGTNEQYF. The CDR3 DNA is TGTGCCAGCAGCCGGACTAGCGGGACTAACGAGCAGTACTTC.

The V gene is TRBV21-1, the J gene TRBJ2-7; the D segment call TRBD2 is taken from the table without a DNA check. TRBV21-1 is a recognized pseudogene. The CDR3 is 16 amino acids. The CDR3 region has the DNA TGTGCCAGCAGCAAAGCGGGAGACATTGTCCTTTACGAGCAGTACTTC. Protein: CASSKAGDIVLYEQYF.

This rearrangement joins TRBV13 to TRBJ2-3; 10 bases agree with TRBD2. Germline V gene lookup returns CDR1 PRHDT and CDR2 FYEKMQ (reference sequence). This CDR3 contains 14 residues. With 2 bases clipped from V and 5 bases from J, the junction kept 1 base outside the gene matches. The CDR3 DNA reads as TGTGCCAGCAGCTTAAGGACTAGCGGAGATACGCAGTATTTT. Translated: CASSLRTSGDTQYF.

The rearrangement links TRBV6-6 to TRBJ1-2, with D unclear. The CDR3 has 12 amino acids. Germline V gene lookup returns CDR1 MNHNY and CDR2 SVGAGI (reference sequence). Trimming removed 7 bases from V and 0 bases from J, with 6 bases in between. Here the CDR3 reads CASKTANYGYTF. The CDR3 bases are TGTGCCAGCAAAACAGCTAACTATGGCTACACCTTC.

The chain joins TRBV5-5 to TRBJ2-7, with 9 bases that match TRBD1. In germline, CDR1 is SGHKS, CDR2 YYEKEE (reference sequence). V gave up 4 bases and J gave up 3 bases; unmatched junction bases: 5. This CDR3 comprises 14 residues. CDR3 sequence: CASSRTGEGYEQYF. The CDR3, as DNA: TGTGCCAGCAGCAGGACAGGGGAGGGCTACGAGCAGTACTTC.

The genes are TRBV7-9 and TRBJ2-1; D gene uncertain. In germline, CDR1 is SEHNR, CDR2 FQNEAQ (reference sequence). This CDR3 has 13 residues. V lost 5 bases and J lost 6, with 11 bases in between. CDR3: CASSPTEINEQFF. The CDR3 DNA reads TGTGCCAGCAGCCCTACAGAGATCAATGAGCAGTTCTTC. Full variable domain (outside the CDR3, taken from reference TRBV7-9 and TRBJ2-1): DTGVSQNPRHKITKRGQNVTFRCDPISEHNRLYWYRQTLGQGPEFLTYFQNEAQLEKSRLLSDRFSAERPKGSFSTLEIQRTEQGDSAMYLCASSPTEINEQFFGPGTRLTVL.

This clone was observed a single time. The CDR3 sequence: CASSSSGRGDEQYF. The CDR3 DNA sequence: TGCGCCAGCAGCTCGAGCGGGAGAGGGGACGAGCAGTACTTC. This chain joins TRBV5-1 and TRBJ2-7; 8 positions agree with TRBD2. The CDR3 is 14 residues long. J lost 5 bases, V lost 3 bases, and 7 bases had no gene match. CDR1 and CDR2 from the germline V gene are SGHRS and YFSETQ.

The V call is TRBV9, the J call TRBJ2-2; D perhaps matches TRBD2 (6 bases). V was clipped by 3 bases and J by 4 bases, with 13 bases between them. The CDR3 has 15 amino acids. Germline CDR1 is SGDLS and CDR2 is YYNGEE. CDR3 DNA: TGTGCCAGCAGCGCCACGGGACTTCCCACCGGGGAGCTGTTTTTT. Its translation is CASSATGLPTGELFF.

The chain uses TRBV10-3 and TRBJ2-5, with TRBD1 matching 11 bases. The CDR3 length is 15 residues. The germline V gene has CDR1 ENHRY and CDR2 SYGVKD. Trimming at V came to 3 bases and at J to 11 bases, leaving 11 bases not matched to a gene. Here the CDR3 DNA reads TGTGCCATCAGTGACTCCGGGACAGGGGGTACGGTTCAGTACTTC. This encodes CAISDSGTGGTVQYF.

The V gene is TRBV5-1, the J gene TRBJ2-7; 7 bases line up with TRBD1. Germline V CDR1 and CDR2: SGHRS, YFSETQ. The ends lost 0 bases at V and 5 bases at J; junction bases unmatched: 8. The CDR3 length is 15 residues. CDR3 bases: TGCGCCAGCAGCTTGGCCTCGAACAGGGGAGACGAGCAGTACTTC. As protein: CASSLASNRGDEQYF.

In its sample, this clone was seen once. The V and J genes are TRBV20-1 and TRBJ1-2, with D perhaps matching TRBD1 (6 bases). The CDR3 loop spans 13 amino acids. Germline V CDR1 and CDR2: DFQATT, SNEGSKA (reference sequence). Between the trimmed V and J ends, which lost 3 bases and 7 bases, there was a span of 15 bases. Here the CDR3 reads CSASQTGKGGYTF. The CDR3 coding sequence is TGCAGTGCTAGTCAAACAGGGAAGGGTGGCTACACCTTC.

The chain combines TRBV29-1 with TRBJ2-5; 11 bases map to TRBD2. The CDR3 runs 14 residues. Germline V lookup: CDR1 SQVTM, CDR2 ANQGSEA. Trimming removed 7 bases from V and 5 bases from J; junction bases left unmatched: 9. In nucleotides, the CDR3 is TGCAGCGCACTTACTAGCGGGAGATTGGAGACCCAGTACTTC. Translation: CSALTSGRLETQYF. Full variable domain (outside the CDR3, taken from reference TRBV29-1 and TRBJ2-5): SAVISQKPSRDICQRGTSLTIQCQVDSQVTMMFWYRQQPGQSLTLIATANQGSEATYESGFVIDKFPISRPNLTFSTLTVSNMSPEDSSIYLCSALTSGRLETQYFGPGTRLLVL.

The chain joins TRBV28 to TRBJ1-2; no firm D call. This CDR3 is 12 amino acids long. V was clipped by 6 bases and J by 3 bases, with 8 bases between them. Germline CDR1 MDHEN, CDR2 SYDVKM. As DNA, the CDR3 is TGTGCCAGCAGGCAGGTATACTATGGCTACACCTTC. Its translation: CASRQVYYGYTF.

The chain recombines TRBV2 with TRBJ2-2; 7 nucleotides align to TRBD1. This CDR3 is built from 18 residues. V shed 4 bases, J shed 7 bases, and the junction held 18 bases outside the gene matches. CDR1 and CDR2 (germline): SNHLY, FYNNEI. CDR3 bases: TGTGCCAGCAGTGTTGGGTTATTTGGGACAGCTTACAGCGGGGAGCTGTTTTTT. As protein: CASSVGLFGTAYSGELFF.

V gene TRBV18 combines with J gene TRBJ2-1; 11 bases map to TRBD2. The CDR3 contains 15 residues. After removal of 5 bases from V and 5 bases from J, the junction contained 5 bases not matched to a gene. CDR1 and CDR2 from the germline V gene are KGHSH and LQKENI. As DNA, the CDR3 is TGTGCCAGCTCATCCGGGACTAGCGGTGACAATGAGCAGTTCTTC. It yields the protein CASSSGTSGDNEQFF.

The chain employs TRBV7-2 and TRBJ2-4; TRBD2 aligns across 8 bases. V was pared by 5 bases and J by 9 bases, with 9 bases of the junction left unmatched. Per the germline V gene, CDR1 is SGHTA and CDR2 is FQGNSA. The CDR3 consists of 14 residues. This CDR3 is CASSQGSGGSIQYF. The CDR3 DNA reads TGTGCCAGCAGCCAGGGATCGGGGGGGTCCATTCAGTACTTC.

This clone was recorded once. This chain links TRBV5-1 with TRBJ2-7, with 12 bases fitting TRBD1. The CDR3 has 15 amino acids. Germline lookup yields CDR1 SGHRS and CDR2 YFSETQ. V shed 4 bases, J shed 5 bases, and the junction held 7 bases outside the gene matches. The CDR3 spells CASSPMGQGANEQYF. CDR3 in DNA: TGCGCCAGCAGCCCTATGGGACAGGGGGCGAACGAGCAGTACTTC.

The CDR3: CSVAGQGNGYTF. CDR3 in DNA: TGCAGCGTTGCCGGACAGGGGAATGGCTACACCTTC. V and J are TRBV29-1 and TRBJ1-2; 9 bases are shared with TRBD1. Per germline, CDR1 SQVTM and CDR2 ANQGSEA. V trimming: 4 bases; J trimming: 6 bases; junction bases outside the gene matches: 3. This CDR3 spans 12 amino acids.